This T cell receptor (beta chain) originates from a study of early T cells in non-severe SARS-CoV-2 infection. Via MiXCR, TCRdb re-called the 5' RACE reads, giving one row per CDR3 protein. In the table there are about 83,000 distinct CDR3 sequences, approximately 15% of which are singletons. General study findings and limits: Sequences matched to VDJdb favored anti-spike CD8 responses, while private and CD4 specificities were missed.

Ten or more counts support this clonotype. Its antigen remains unidentified. Germline V CDR1 and CDR2: ENHRY, SYGVKD. V was pared by 5 bases and J by 6 bases, with 19 bases between. This CDR3 has 15 residues. Sequencing was carried out using whole blood. The chain joins TRBV10-3 to TRBJ1-1; D remains unclear. The receptor comes from an adult who was a healthcare worker with PCR-confirmed SARS-CoV-2 infection or an uninfected control (not recorded which). The CDR3 DNA sequence: TGTGCCATCAGTATCTCCGAGACCGGCTCGGCTGAAGCTTTCTTT. It translates to CAISISETGSAEAFF.